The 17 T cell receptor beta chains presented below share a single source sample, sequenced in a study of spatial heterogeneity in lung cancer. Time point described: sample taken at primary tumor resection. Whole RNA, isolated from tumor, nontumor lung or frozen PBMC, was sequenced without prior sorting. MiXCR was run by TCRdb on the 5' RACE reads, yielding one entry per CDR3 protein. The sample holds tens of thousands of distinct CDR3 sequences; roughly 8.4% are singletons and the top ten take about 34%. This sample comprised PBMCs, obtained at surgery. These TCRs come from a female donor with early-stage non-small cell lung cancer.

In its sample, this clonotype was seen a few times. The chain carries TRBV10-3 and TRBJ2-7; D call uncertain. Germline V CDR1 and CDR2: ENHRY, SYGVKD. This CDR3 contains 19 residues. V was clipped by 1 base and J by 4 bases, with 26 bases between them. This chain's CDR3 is CAISEWDMGLEISPYEQYF. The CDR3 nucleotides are TGTGCCATCAGTGAGTGGGATATGGGGTTAGAAATTTCTCCATACGAGCAGTACTTC.

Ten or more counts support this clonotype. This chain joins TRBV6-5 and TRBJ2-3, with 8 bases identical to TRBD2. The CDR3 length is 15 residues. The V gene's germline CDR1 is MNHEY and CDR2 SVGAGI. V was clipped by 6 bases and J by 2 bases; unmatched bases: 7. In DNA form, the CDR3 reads TGTGCCAGCAGACTAGCGGTCCTTCCCACAGATACGCAGTATTTT. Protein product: CASRLAVLPTDTQYF.

The CDR3 bases are TGCAGTGCTGAGGGGGAGGGAAGCACAGATACGCAGTATTTT. Translated: CSAEGEGSTDTQYF. The rearrangement joins TRBV20-1 to TRBJ2-3; a weak D match, TRBD2 (7 bases). Trimming took 5 bases from V and 0 from J, leaving 12 bases between them. Germline values: CDR1 DFQATT, CDR2 SNEGSKA (reference sequence). This CDR3 spans 14 amino acids.

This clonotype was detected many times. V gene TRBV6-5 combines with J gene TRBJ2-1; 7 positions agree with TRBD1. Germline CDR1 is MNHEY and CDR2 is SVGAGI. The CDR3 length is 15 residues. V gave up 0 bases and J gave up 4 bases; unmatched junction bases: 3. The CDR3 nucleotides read TGTGCCAGCAGTTACTCGAGGGGACAGTACAATGAGCAGTTCTTC. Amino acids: CASSYSRGQYNEQFF.

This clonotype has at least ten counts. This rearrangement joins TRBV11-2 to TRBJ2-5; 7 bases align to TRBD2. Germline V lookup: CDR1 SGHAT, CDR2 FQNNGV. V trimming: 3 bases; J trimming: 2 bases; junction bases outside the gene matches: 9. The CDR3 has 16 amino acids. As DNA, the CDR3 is TGTGCCAGCAGCTTCTCTGAGCGGGGCGGTCAAGAGACCCAGTACTTC. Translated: CASSFSERGGQETQYF. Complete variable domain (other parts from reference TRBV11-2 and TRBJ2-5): EAGVAQSPRYKIIEKRQSVAFWCNPISGHATLYWYQQILGQGPKLLIQFQNNGVVDDSQLPKDRFSAERLKGVDSTLKIQPAKLEDSAVYLCASSFSERGGQETQYFGPGTRLLVL.

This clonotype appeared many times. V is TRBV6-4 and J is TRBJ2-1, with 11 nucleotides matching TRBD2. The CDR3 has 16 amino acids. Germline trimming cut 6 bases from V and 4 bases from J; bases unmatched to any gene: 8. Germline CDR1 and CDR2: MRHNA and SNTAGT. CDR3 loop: CASSQQIAGGYNEQFF. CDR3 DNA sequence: TGTGCCAGCAGCCAACAAATAGCGGGAGGGTACAATGAGCAGTTCTTC.

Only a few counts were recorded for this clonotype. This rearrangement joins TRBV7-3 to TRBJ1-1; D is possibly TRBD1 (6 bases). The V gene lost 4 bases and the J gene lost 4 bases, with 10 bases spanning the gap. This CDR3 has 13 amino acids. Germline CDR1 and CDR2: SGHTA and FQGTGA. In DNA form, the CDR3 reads TGTGCCAGCAGCTCCCAGGGGAGCACTGAAGCTTTCTTT. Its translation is CASSSQGSTEAFF.

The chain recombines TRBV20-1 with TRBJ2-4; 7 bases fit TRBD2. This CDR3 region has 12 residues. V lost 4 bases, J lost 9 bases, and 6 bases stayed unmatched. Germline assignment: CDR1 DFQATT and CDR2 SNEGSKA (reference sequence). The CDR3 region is CSAKTSRGIQYF. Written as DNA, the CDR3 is TGCAGTGCTAAGACTAGCAGAGGCATTCAGTACTTC.

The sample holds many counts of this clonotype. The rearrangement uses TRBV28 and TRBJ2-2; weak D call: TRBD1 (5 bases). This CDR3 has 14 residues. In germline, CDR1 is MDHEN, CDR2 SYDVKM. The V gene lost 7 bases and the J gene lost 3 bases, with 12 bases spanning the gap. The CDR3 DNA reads TGTGCCAGCAACATGGGGCAGCACACCGGGGAGCTGTTTTTT. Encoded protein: CASNMGQHTGELFF.

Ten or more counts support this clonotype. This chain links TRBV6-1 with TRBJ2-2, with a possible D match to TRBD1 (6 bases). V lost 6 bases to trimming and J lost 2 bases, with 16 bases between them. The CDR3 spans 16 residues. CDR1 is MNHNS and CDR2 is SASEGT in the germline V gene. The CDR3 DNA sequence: TGTGCCAGCAGAGGACGACAGGCCCTCAACACCGGGGAGCTGTTTTTT. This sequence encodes CASRGRQALNTGELFF.

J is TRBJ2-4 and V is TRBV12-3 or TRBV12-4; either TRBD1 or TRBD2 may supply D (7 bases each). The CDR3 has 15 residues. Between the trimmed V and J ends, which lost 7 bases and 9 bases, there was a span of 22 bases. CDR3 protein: CASTETGRDRSIQYF. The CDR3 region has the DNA TGTGCCAGCACTGAGACAGGGAGGGATCGGAGCATTCAGTACTTC.

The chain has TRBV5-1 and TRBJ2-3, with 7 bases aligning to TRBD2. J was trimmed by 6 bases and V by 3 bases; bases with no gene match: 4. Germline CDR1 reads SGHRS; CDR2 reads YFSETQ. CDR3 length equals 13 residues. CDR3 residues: CASSSTSADTQYF. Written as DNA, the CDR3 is TGCGCCAGCAGCTCCACTAGCGCCGATACGCAGTATTTT.

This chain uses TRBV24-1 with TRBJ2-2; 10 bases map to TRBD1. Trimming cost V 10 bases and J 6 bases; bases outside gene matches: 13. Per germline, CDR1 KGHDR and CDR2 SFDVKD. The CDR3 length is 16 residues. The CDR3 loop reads CATKGPGQGSSGELFF. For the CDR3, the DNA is TGTGCCACTAAAGGTCCGGGACAGGGGAGTTCCGGGGAGCTGTTTTTT.

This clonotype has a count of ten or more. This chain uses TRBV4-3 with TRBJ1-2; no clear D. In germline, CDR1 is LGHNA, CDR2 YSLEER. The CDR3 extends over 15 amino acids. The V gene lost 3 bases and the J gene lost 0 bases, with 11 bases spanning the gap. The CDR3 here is CASSQVQGSNYGYTF. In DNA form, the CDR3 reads TGCGCCAGCAGCCAGGTACAAGGATCTAACTATGGCTACACCTTC.

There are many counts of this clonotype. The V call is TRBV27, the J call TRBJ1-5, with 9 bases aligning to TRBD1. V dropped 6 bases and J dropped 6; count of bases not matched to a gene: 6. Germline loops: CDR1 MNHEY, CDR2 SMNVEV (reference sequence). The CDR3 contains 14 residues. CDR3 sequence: CASRRGTGRQPQHF. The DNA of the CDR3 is TGTGCCAGCAGAAGGGGGACAGGGCGTCAGCCCCAGCATTTT.

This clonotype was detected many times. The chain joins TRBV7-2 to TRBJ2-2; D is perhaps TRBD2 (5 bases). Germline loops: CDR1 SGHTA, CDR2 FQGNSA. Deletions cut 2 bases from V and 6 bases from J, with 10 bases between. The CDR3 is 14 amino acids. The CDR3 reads CASSLQPRAGELFF. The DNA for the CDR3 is TGTGCCAGCAGCTTACAGCCGCGGGCCGGGGAGCTGTTTTTT.

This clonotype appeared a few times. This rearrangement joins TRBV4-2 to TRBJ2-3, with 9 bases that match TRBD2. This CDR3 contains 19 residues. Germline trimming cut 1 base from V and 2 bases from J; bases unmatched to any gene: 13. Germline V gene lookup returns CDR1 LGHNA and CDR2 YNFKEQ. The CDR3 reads CASSQVLVGSGSPTDTQYF. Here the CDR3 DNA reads TGTGCCAGCAGCCAAGTTTTGGTGGGTAGCGGGAGTCCCACAGATACGCAGTATTTT.